The present T cell receptor beta chain was sequenced within a study of OX40 agonist ivuxolimab in advanced cancers. On this clone: Its specificity is unknown.

The CDR3 contains 13 residues. V shed 5 bases and J shed 6 bases, with 13 bases lying between them. Germline V lookup: CDR1 MDHEN, CDR2 SYDVKM. Using immunoSEQ multiplex PCR, the repertoire was profiled, and TCRdb retains in-frame clones only, with some absent. The repertoire consists of about 50,000 clones, with roughly 90% occurring once and the leading ten covering roughly 6%. Study conclusions and caveats: The study observed clonal expansion of CD4+ and CD8+ blood T cells by week 6 at 0.1 to 3.0 mg/kg.

Material: CD4+ or CD8+ T cells sorted from blood, obtained in a trial of the OX40 agonist ivuxolimab. This sequence originates from an adult with an advanced solid tumor such as melanoma, head and neck, liver or kidney cancer. The chain joins TRBV28 to TRBJ1-1; perhaps TRBD1 as D (6 bases). CDR3 bases: TGTGCCAGCAGTGACTGGGGGGGCCCTGAAGCTTTCTTT. Protein product: CASSDWGGPEAFF.